This T cell receptor (beta chain) originates from a study of blood T cells in healthy people across ages. On the study more broadly: The capture of about one barcoded beta molecule per two T cells was achieved by template switching.

For the second PCR, which ran for 7 to 11 cycles, a sample-barcoded 5' primer and a J-beta primer mix were used. The template-switch adaptor was a 5' adaptor with 12 random nucleotides. It tagged each cDNA molecule. One entry per CDR3 protein, called by TCRdb with MiXCR from the 5' RACE reads. The profile shows about 1,500,000 distinct CDR3 sequences, approximately 38% of them singletons. The sample holds a few counts of this clonotype. CDR3 length equals 16 residues. V trimming: 6 bases; J trimming: 5 bases; junction bases outside the gene matches: 15. Germline V gene lookup returns CDR1 SGHRS and CDR2 YFSETQ.

This clonotype originated in a woman in her late teens or twenties in good health. The J gene is TRBJ2-7, the V gene TRBV5-1; 9 bases align to TRBD2. The sample comprised blood. The chain's CDR3 is CASNRGISGRGNEQYF. The DNA of the CDR3 is TGCGCCAGCAACCGGGGAATTAGCGGGAGAGGCAACGAGCAGTACTTC.